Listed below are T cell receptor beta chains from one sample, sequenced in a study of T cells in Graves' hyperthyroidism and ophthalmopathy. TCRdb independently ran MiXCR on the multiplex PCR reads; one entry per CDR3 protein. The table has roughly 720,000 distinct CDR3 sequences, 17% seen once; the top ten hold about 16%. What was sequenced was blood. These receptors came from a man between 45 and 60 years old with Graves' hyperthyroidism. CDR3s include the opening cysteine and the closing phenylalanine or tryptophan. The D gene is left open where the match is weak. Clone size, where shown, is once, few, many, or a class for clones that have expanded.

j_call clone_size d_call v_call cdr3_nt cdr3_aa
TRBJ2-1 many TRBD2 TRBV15 TGTGCCACCCTAAAGGGAGCGGGAGAAGTCTACAATGAGCAGTTCTTC CATLKGAGEVYNEQFF
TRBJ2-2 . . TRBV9 TGTGCCAGCAGCGTAGCGCCGACCACCGGGACCGGGGAGCTGTTTTTT CASSVAPTTGTGELFF
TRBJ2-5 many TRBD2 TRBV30 TGTGCCTGGAGTGTCGGACTAGCGGGAGTGAGAGAGACCCAGTACTTC CAWSVGLAGVRETQYF
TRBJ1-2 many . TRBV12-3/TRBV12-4 TGTGCCAGCAGTTTAGGCGGGGGAAGCAATGGCTACACCTTC CASSLGGGSNGYTF
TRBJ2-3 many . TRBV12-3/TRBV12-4 TGTGCCAGCACCCGACGGCAAGATAGCACAGATACGCAGTATTTT CASTRRQDSTDTQYF
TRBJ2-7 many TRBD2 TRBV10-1 TGCGCCAGCAGTGAGCCCAGCAGGGCGGGAGGGCACGAGCAGTACTTC CASSEPSRAGGHEQYF
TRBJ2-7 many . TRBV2 TGTGCCAGCAGTGGGCAGGGTAGTAAGCAGTACTTC CASSGQGSKQYF
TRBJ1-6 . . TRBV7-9 TGTGCCAGCAGCTCGAAGGGGGGGGCCTATAATTCACCCCTCCACTTT CASSSKGGAYNSPLHF
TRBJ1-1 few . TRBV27 TGTACCAGCAGTTGGACAGAGAACACTGAAGCTTTCTTT CTSSWTENTEAFF
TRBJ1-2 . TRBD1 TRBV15 TGTGCCACCAGCAAGGGACAGGGTTCATTCGGCTACACCTTC CATSKGQGSFGYTF
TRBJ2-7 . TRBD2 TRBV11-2 TGTGCCAGCAGCTTAAGGGACTACGGGGTCTACGAGCAGTACTTC CASSLRDYGVYEQYF
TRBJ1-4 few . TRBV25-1 TGTGCCAGCAGTGCGGGGGGGATGCAGGGGAAACTGTTTTTT CASSAGGMQGKLFF
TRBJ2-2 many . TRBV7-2 TGTGCCAGCAGGAGATTTGCTCCGGGGAACACCGGGGAGCTGTTTTTT CASRRFAPGNTGELFF
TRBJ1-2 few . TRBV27 TGTGCCAGCAGTTCACTGACCCGCCAGGTTAACTATGGCTACACCTTC CASSSLTRQVNYGYTF
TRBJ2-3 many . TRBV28 TGTGCCAGCAGCTCAGTGGGGACGCAGTATTTT CASSSVGTQYF
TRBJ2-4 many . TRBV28 TGTGCCAGCAGTTTAAGTGTAGCCAAAAACATTCAGTACTTC CASSLSVAKNIQYF
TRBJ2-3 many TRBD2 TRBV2 TGTGCCAGCAGTGAAAAATTAGCGGGAGTCACAGATACGCAGTATTTT CASSEKLAGVTDTQYF
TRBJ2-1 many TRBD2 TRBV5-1 TGCGCCAGCAGCTATGGGGATACGGGGGGCAATGAGCAGTTCTTC CASSYGDTGGNEQFF
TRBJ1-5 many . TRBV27 TGTGCCAGCAGTCCCATAAATAGCAATCAGCCCCAGCATTTT CASSPINSNQPQHF
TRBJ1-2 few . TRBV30 TGTGCCTGGAGTAGGAGTTCTAACTATGGCTACACCTTC CAWSRSSNYGYTF
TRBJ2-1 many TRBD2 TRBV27 TGTGCCAGCAGTTTGTTGGGAGGGGACAATGAGCAGTTCTTC CASSLLGGDNEQFF
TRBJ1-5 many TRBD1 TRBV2 TGTGCCAGCGGTCAGACAGGGGGCAATCAGCCCCAGCATTTT CASGQTGGNQPQHF
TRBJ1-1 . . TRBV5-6 TGTGCCAGCAGCTTCCCTCTGCGGGGCAACACTGAAGCTTTCTTT CASSFPLRGNTEAFF
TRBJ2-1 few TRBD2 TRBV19 TGTGCCAGTTCGATCAAGCGGGGGAGGAATGAGCAGTTCTTC CASSIKRGRNEQFF
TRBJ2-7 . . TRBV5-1 TGCGCCAGCAGCTTAGTCAGGGCGGGAGAGCAGTACTTC CASSLVRAGEQYF
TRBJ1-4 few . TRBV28 TGTGCCTGCTATCCCTTGGGAGGGAATGAAAAACTGTTTTTT CACYPLGGNEKLFF
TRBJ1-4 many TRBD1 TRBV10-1 TGCGCCAGCAGTGGTCGGACAGGGAGGCGGACCGAAAAACTGTTTTTT CASSGRTGRRTEKLFF
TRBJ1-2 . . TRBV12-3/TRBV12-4 TGTGCCAGCAGTTTAGGGGCGGACGGACCTGGCTACACCTTC CASSLGADGPGYTF
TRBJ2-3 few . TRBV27 TGTGCCAGCAGTTTAATCGGCGGTGAAGACACAGATACGCAGTATTTT CASSLIGGEDTDTQYF
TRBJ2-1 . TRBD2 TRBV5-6 TGTGCCAGCAGCTTAGGACTAGCGGGAGTAAGGGGTGAGCAGTTCTTC CASSLGLAGVRGEQFF
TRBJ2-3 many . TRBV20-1 TGCAGTGCTAGGATAGCTCCTAGCACAGATACGCAGTATTTT CSARIAPSTDTQYF
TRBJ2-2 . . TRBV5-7 TGTGCCAGCAGCTCCCTGGGGGGCGCGGACACCGGGGGGCTGTTTTTT CASSSLGGADTGGLFF
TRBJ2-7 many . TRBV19 TGTGCCAGTAGTATAACGACGGGTGGGATCGTGGAAGCCTACGAGCAGTACTTC CASSITTGGIVEAYEQYF
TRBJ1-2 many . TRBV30 TGTGCCTGGAGTGTAGCGGAGCTGGGCTACACCTTC CAWSVAELGYTF
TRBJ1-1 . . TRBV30 TGTGCCTGGAGTGTAGATGGGGCGATCACTGAAGCTTTCTTT CAWSVDGAITEAFF
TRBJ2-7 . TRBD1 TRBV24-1 TGTGCCACCAGTGACTACGGCGGGACAGGGGCCTACGAGCAGTACTTC CATSDYGGTGAYEQYF